This is a list of T cell receptor beta chains from one sample in a study of cytomegalovirus exposure and HLA in healthy donors. Assay used: immunoSEQ multiplex PCR; TCRdb lists only in-frame clones, some missing. In the table there are under 150,000 clones, roughly 80% of which are singletons. The sequencing input was PBMCs. The receptors stem from a woman between 35 and 50 years old in good health and CMV-seronegative. Each CDR3 is given with its conserved first and last residue.

v_call	j_call	cdr3_aa
TRBV6-5	TRBJ2-4	CASSYAWRGKNIQYF
TRBV2	TRBJ2-5	CASSETPGKVETQYF
TRBV5-1	TRBJ2-2	CASSLESGSGELFF
TRBV7-8	TRBJ1-1	CASSLASGAGTEAFF
TRBV5-1	TRBJ2-5	CASSSGTSGRIQETQYF
TRBV4-2	TRBJ2-1	CASSEGLAGGLSYNEQFF
TRBV14	TRBJ1-4	CASSQAKGSYNEKLFF
TRBV5-1	TRBJ1-1	CASSLQGSTEAFF
TRBV5-4	TRBJ1-1	CASSSGTGGYNEAFF
TRBV10-1	TRBJ2-7	CASSEVQARSYEQYF
TRBV2	TRBJ2-3	CASSEARQTDTQYF
TRBV9	TRBJ2-5	CASSVFGGGTQYF
TRBV7-2	TRBJ2-7	CASSFGTGTYEQYF
TRBV5-4	TRBJ1-6	CASSLGQYNSPLHF
TRBV4-2	TRBJ1-3	CASSLNRDSGNTIYF
TRBV6-1	TRBJ2-1	CASRRGESYNEQFF
TRBV29-1	TRBJ2-5	CSVVGTGQETQYF
TRBV2	TRBJ1-4	CASTDRVTNEKLFF
TRBV5-5	TRBJ2-2	CASSFYRETGELFF
TRBV11-2	TRBJ2-7	CASSRNSPLDKAYEQYF
TRBV5-5	TRBJ1-5	CASSLSGDLNQPQHF
TRBV5-1	TRBJ2-2	CASSLATVLNTGELFF
TRBV19	TRBJ2-7	CASSIQGYSYEQYF
TRBV18	TRBJ2-5	CASSPSSMEETQYF
TRBV10-1	TRBJ1-1	CASSDEGPGTEAFF
TRBV6-4	TRBJ1-1	CASSANRAGGAEAFF
TRBV6-5	TRBJ2-7	CASRPQGSSYEQYF
TRBV6-1	TRBJ1-2	CASSSKTPTYGYTF
TRBV6-5	TRBJ1-5	CASSSITGRSQPQHF
TRBV21-1	TRBJ2-7	CASSKARRLQMAYEQYF
TRBV29-1	TRBJ2-2	CSVPRGTGELFF
TRBV7-9	TRBJ1-2	CASSLDFNGDGYTF
TRBV30	TRBJ1-6	CAWSVPGQTANSPLHF
TRBV5-4	TRBJ1-2	CASSLGQGPYGYTF
TRBV18	TRBJ2-5	CASSPTSGGARETQYF
TRBV21-1	TRBJ1-1	CARKHLGRMNTEAFF
TRBV10-2	TRBJ1-3	CASSEQGYGNTIYF
TRBV30	TRBJ1-4	CATRETGKRWGEKLFF
TRBV25-1	TRBJ2-7	CASSEGGLKLSYEQYF
TRBV19	TRBJ2-3	CASSIFTGFSTDTQYF
TRBV7-9	TRBJ1-1	CAGSLQSGGNTEAFF
TRBV4-1	TRBJ1-2	CASSQDIRGTGGFGYGYTF
TRBV2	TRBJ1-1	CASSVGRTGSTEAFF
TRBV4-1	TRBJ2-7	CASSQPGSYEQYF
TRBV2	TRBJ1-5	CATSTGNSNQPQHF
TRBV10-2	TRBJ2-1	CASSDPGTYNEQFF
TRBV5-1	TRBJ2-7	CASSFGALGQGSYEQYF
TRBV28	TRBJ2-7	CASSLWDRGHGEQYF
TRBV11-2	TRBJ2-3	CASSRRSGGVTDTQYF
TRBV18	TRBJ2-3	CASSPWAGGEDTQYF
TRBV5-6	TRBJ1-4	CASSLFTANEKLFF
TRBV28	TRBJ1-2	CASSFRNYGYTF
TRBV27	TRBJ2-3	CASSSLQDTAHITQYF